The clone carrying this TCR beta chain was detected many times. As yet, its antigen is unknown. The CDR3 spans 18 residues. V was pared by 0 bases and J by 4 bases, with 22 bases between. Germline CDR1 reads SEHNR; CDR2 reads FQNEAQ (reference sequence). MiXCR, applied by TCRdb to the 5' RACE reads, yields one record per CDR3 protein. The sample lists more than 85,000 distinct CDR3 sequences; 10% to 15% were seen once. The data derive from a study of early T cells in non-severe SARS-CoV-2 infection. About the research overall: Bulk RNA isolated from unsorted whole blood underwent sequencing; chains were not paired.

Findings of the study overall: VDJdb-based matching was biased toward anti-spike CD8 responses and missed private and CD4 specificities.

Sequencing used whole blood, obtained at baseline. This TCR came from an adult who was a healthcare worker with PCR-confirmed SARS-CoV-2 infection or an uninfected control (not recorded which). The chain has TRBV7-9 and TRBJ2-7; D perhaps matches TRBD2 (5 bases). Written as DNA, the CDR3 is TGTGCCAGCAGCTTAGCGACGGGGTTGGGAGTTAGCTCGTACGAGCAGTACTTC. Protein product: CASSLATGLGVSSYEQYF.